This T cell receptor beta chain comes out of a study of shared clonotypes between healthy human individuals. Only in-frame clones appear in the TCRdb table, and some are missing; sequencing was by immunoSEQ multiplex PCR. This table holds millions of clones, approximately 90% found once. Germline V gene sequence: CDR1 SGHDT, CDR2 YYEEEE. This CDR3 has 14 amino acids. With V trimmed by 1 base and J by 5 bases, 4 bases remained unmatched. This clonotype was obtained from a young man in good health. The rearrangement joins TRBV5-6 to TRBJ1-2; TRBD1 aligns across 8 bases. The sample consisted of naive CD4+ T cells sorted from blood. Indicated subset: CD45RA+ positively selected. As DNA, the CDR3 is TGTGCCAGCAGCTTGACAGGGGGAGGTTATGGCTACACCTTC. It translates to CASSLTGGGYGYTF.